The 28 T cell receptor beta chains reported below all come from one sample, sequenced in a study of shared T cell receptors in the human thymus. Measured with immunoSEQ multiplex PCR; TCRdb has only the in-frame clones, and not every one. The table includes 500,000 to 850,000 clones, about 87% detected once. The same sample was also used in a study of human thymus T cells.

The sequencing input was thymocytes. All receptors come from a boy younger than two with a congenital heart defect.

This chain connects TRBV25-1 to TRBJ1-1, with 7 bases identical to TRBD1. The CDR3 covers 15 residues. Germline CDR1 and CDR2: MGHDK and SYGVNS. J was trimmed by 6 bases and V by 3 bases; bases with no gene match: 10. CDR3 sequence reads: CASSETQGERAEAFF. CDR3 sequence (DNA): TGTGCCAGCAGTGAGACGCAGGGGGAACGGGCTGAAGCTTTCTTT. The entire variable domain, with the rest obtained from reference TRBV25-1 and TRBJ1-1, is as follows: EADIYQTPRYLVIGTGKKITLECSQTMGHDKMYWYQQDPGMELHLIHYSYGVNSTEKGDLSSESTVSRIRTEHFPLTLESARPSHTSQYLCASSETQGERAEAFFGQGTRLTVV.

The chain employs TRBV14 and TRBJ2-7, with TRBD2 matching over 8 bases. Germline V gene lookup returns CDR1 SGHDN and CDR2 FVKESK. The junction had 16 bases not matched to a gene; V was cut back by 2 bases and J by 4 bases. The CDR3 is 18 residues long. Here the CDR3 DNA reads TGTGCCAGCAGCCAAAGGCCCTACGGGAGGGGGATGCAATACGAGCAGTACTTC. Protein sequence: CASSQRPYGRGMQYEQYF. The full variable domain, in which reference TRBV14 and TRBJ2-7 provide the parts outside the CDR3, is EAGVTQFPSHSVIEKGQTVTLRCDPISGHDNLYWYRRVMGKEIKFLLHFVKESKQDESGMPNNRFLAERTGGTYSTLKVQPAELEDSGVYFCASSQRPYGRGMQYEQYFGPGTRLTVT.

V and J are TRBV4-1 and TRBJ2-5; 10 bases line up with TRBD2. V trimming: 3 bases; J trimming: 2 bases; junction bases outside the gene matches: 9. Germline CDR1 is MGHRA and CDR2 is YSYEKL. The CDR3 length is 17 residues. The CDR3 DNA sequence: TGCGCCAGCAGCCAGTATTCTAGCGGGGGAGGGCAAGAGACCCAGTACTTC. This codes for CASSQYSSGGGQETQYF.

V gene TRBV5-1 combines with J gene TRBJ2-1; TRBD1 is a possible D gene (6 bases). Germline V lookup: CDR1 SGHRS, CDR2 YFSETQ. This CDR3 comprises 17 residues. Trimming cost V 0 bases and J 5 bases, with 18 bases left between them. The CDR3 nucleotides read TGCGCCAGCAGCTTGGCCGGACAGTATCTTTTCCACAATGAGCAGTTCTTC. Encoded protein: CASSLAGQYLFHNEQFF.

The chain carries TRBV5-6 and TRBJ2-1; D perhaps matches TRBD1 (6 bases). Trimming took 4 bases from V and 9 from J, leaving 14 bases between them. The CDR3 is made up of 13 amino acids. CDR1 is SGHDT and CDR2 is YYEEEE in the germline V gene. For the CDR3, the DNA is TGTGCCAGCAGCCTTGGACAGACGGGTGAGCAGTTCTTC. Protein sequence: CASSLGQTGEQFF.

The chain recombines TRBV4-3 with TRBJ2-7; 7 nucleotides line up with TRBD1. The CDR3 runs 12 residues. The J segment lost 3 bases and the V segment lost 6 bases, leaving 2 bases of the junction unmatched. Germline V gene lookup returns CDR1 LGHNA and CDR2 YSLEER. For the CDR3, the DNA is TGCGCCAGCAGGGGACAGAACTACGAGCAGTACTTC. Translated: CASRGQNYEQYF.

This clone showed up just once. The J gene is TRBJ1-2, the V gene TRBV28; D uncertain. The length of the CDR3 is 16 residues. The V end was cut by 2 bases, the J end by 1 base, with 14 bases between. Looked up from germline, CDR1 is MDHEN and CDR2 is SYDVKM. CDR3 residues: CASSLVWVCGNYGYTF. The CDR3 coding sequence is TGTGCCAGCAGTTTAGTCTGGGTGTGCGGTAACTATGGCTACACCTTC.

The genes are TRBV12-5 and TRBJ1-5; D not certain. The V gene's germline CDR1 is LGHNT and CDR2 FRNRAP. This CDR3 has 18 amino acids. The V end was cut by 6 bases, the J end by 2 bases, with 23 bases between. CDR3 amino acids: CASGKLSGIGVRNQPQHF. As DNA, the CDR3 is TGTGCTAGTGGCAAACTAAGTGGGATCGGGGTGCGCAATCAGCCCCAGCATTTT.

The V and J genes are TRBV4-3 and TRBJ2-2; 7 nucleotides agree with TRBD2. Germline V lookup: CDR1 LGHNA, CDR2 YSLEER. This CDR3 has 20 amino acids. Trimming removed 1 base from V and 0 bases from J; junction bases left unmatched: 14. This CDR3 reads CASSQAAGWAGETNTGELFF. Written as DNA, the CDR3 is TGCGCCAGCAGCCAAGCCGCTGGTTGGGCGGGAGAGACGAACACCGGGGAGCTGTTTTTT.

A few counts support this clone. V is TRBV7-6 and J is TRBJ1-1; D is uncertain. CDR1 is SGHVS, CDR2 FNYEAQ, per germline. V gave up 1 base and J gave up 0 bases, with 12 bases separating them. The CDR3 contains 16 residues. The CDR3 DNA sequence: TGTGCCAGCAGCTTAGGAGAAGCGGGTATGAACACTGAAGCTTTCTTT. It translates to CASSLGEAGMNTEAFF.

The chain is built from TRBV28 and TRBJ1-5; D may be TRBD1 (5 bases). V lost 4 bases to trimming and J lost 0 bases, with 10 bases between them. The CDR3 loop spans 15 amino acids. Germline assignment: CDR1 MDHEN and CDR2 SYDVKM. The CDR3 bases are TGTGCCAGCAGTTCGACAGAATATAGCAATCAGCCCCAGCATTTT. Translating it yields CASSSTEYSNQPQHF.

This chain uses TRBV7-9 with TRBJ1-1; TRBD1 matches 8 bases. Trimming took 3 bases from V and 0 from J; bases not matched to a gene: 3. The V gene's germline CDR1 is SEHNR and CDR2 FQNEAQ (reference sequence). The CDR3 totals 15 residues. The CDR3 protein is CASSFRTGMNTEAFF. As DNA, the CDR3 is TGTGCCAGCAGCTTCAGGACAGGGATGAACACTGAAGCTTTCTTT. Using reference TRBV7-9 and TRBJ1-1 for the parts outside the CDR3, the full variable domain is DTGVSQNPRHKITKRGQNVTFRCDPISEHNRLYWYRQTLGQGPEFLTYFQNEAQLEKSRLLSDRFSAERPKGSFSTLEIQRTEQGDSAMYLCASSFRTGMNTEAFFGQGTRLTVV.

This clone was detected a few times. The chain is built from TRBV14 and TRBJ2-4, with a possible D match to TRBD1 (8 bases). Trimming shortened V by 3 bases and J by 9 bases, and 15 bases separated the two germline ends. Germline V gene sequence: CDR1 SGHDN, CDR2 FVKESK. This CDR3 spans 14 amino acids. In nucleotides, the CDR3 is TGTGCCAGCAGCCACCACAGGGGGGGGTTCATTCAGTACTTC. As protein: CASSHHRGGFIQYF.

The chain carries TRBV20-1 and TRBJ2-2; no definite D call. Trimming took off 4 bases at V and 8 bases at J, with 8 bases between the two ends. CDR1 is DFQATT, CDR2 SNEGSKA, per germline (reference sequence). The CDR3 length is 11 residues. The chain's CDR3 is CSATAQGELFF. The DNA of the CDR3 is TGCAGTGCTACCGCCCAGGGGGAGCTGTTTTTT.

This clone showed up just a few times. The rearrangement links TRBV18 to TRBJ1-2; D unresolved. Germline V gene sequence: CDR1 KGHSH, CDR2 LQKENI. This CDR3 has 17 amino acids. The ends were cut back, 3 bases at V and 5 bases at J, with 22 bases in the middle. This CDR3 reads CASSPSNSLPLPYGYTF. Here the CDR3 DNA reads TGTGCCAGCTCACCGAGCAACAGTTTACCCCTTCCATATGGCTACACCTTC.

This chain connects TRBV5-6 to TRBJ2-7, with a weak D call TRBD2 (5 bases). This CDR3 is 16 amino acids long. From germline, CDR1 is SGHDT and CDR2 YYEEEE. Trimming shortened V by 0 bases and J by 1 base, and 14 bases separated the two germline ends. The CDR3: CASSLVGGGPSYEQYF. CDR3 nucleotide sequence: TGTGCCAGCAGCTTGGTAGGCGGCGGGCCGTCCTACGAGCAGTACTTC. Filled out from reference TRBV5-6 and TRBJ2-7, the complete variable domain reads DAGVTQSPTHLIKTRGQQVTLRCSPKSGHDTVSWYQQALGQGPQFIFQYYEEEERQRGNFPDRFSGHQFPNYSSELNVNALLLGDSALYLCASSLVGGGPSYEQYFGPGTRLTVT.

This chain joins TRBV15 and TRBJ1-1; D gene unclear. Germline CDR1 reads LNHNV; CDR2 reads YYDKDF (reference sequence). The germline V and J ends were trimmed by 0 bases and 2 bases, with 10 bases remaining between them. The CDR3 has 15 residues. The CDR3 region has the DNA TGTGCCACCAGCAGAGAGGAGGCAGGCAACACTGAAGCTTTCTTT. This codes for CATSREEAGNTEAFF.

J is TRBJ2-1 and V is TRBV4-3, with D maybe TRBD2 (6 bases). Germline lookup yields CDR1 LGHNA and CDR2 YSLEER. The CDR3 extends over 15 amino acids. Trimming cost V 0 bases and J 6 bases, with 12 bases left between them. The CDR3 coding sequence is TGCGCCAGCAGCCAAGATTGGTTCGGGGGCAATGAGCAGTTCTTC. This sequence encodes CASSQDWFGGNEQFF.

This chain links TRBV11-2 with TRBJ2-7; D not certain. Trimming removed 1 base at V and 3 bases at J, with 7 bases between. Germline-derived CDR1 and CDR2 are SGHAT and FQNNGV. The CDR3 has 13 residues. For the CDR3, the DNA is TGTGCCAGCAGCTTAGGGGCAGACTACGAGCAGTACTTC. This sequence encodes CASSLGADYEQYF.

The rearrangement joins TRBV11-3 to TRBJ2-1; 9 bases agree with TRBD2. V lost 2 bases and J lost 6; bases outside the gene matches: 5. This CDR3 comprises 15 residues. The germline V gene has CDR1 SGHNT and CDR2 YENEEA. CDR3 in amino acids: CASSLRGRAINEQFF. Written as DNA, the CDR3 is TGTGCCAGCAGCTTACGCGGGAGGGCGATCAATGAGCAGTTCTTC.

This chain links TRBV4-1 with TRBJ2-4; TRBD1 is a possible D gene (5 bases). The CDR3 has 16 amino acids. The germline CDR1 and CDR2 sequences are MGHRA and YSYEKL. V was trimmed by 3 bases and J by 7 bases, leaving 19 bases between them. In nucleotides, the CDR3 is TGCGCCAGCAGCCAGGACAACAGGAAGCGCGGCAACATTCAGTACTTC. Translating it yields CASSQDNRKRGNIQYF.

The V and J genes are TRBV5-6 and TRBJ2-1; 11 nucleotides align to TRBD2. This CDR3 is 15 amino acids long. The V segment lost 1 base and the J segment 8 bases; nucleotides outside the gene matches: 5. CDR1 is SGHDT and CDR2 is YYEEEE in the germline V gene. CDR3 bases: TGTGCCAGCAGCTTGAGAACTAGCGGGGGCGATGAGCAGTTCTTC. Translated: CASSLRTSGGDEQFF. The full variable domain, completed using reference TRBV5-6 and TRBJ2-1, is DAGVTQSPTHLIKTRGQQVTLRCSPKSGHDTVSWYQQALGQGPQFIFQYYEEEERQRGNFPDRFSGHQFPNYSSELNVNALLLGDSALYLCASSLRTSGGDEQFFGPGTRLTVL.

The CDR3 protein is CASSLAGAMPTEAFF. The CDR3 region has the DNA TGTGCCAGCAGTTTGGCAGGGGCAATGCCCACTGAAGCTTTCTTT. The chain has TRBV28 and TRBJ1-1; TRBD1 is a possible D gene (6 bases). The ends were cut back, 3 bases at V and 4 bases at J, with 15 bases in the middle. CDR1 and CDR2 from the germline V gene are MDHEN and SYDVKM. The CDR3 has 15 residues. The full variable domain, in which reference TRBV28 and TRBJ1-1 provide the parts outside the CDR3, is DVKVTQSSRYLVKRTGEKVFLECVQDMDHENMFWYRQDPGLGLRLIYFSYDVKMKEKGDIPEGYSVSREKKERFSLILESASTNQTSMYLCASSLAGAMPTEAFFGQGTRLTVV.

V usage is TRBV7-2 and J usage is TRBJ1-4; TRBD1 aligns across 8 bases. Germline V gene data show CDR1 as SGHTA and CDR2 as FQGNSA. The CDR3 loop spans 15 amino acids. V trimming: 5 bases; J trimming: 8 bases; junction bases outside the gene matches: 10. CDR3: CASSPSTGAPEKLFF. The CDR3 DNA reads TGTGCCAGCAGCCCCTCGACAGGGGCCCCCGAAAAACTGTTTTTT.

This chain links TRBV28 with TRBJ1-2; unclear D gene. CDR1 and CDR2 from the germline V gene are MDHEN and SYDVKM. This CDR3 contains 14 residues. The V and J ends lost 7 bases and 1 base respectively, with 13 bases between them. CDR3 amino acids: CASIDGLINYGYTF. The DNA of the CDR3 is TGTGCCAGCATCGACGGACTGATTAACTATGGCTACACCTTC.

This chain joins TRBV7-2 and TRBJ2-2, with no clear D. This CDR3 has 16 residues. With 1 base removed from V and 0 bases from J, the gap between germline ends came to 9 bases. From germline, CDR1 is SGHTA and CDR2 FQGNSA. Here the CDR3 reads CASSLGIRPNTGELFF. CDR3 sequence (DNA): TGTGCCAGCAGCTTAGGAATCAGGCCGAACACCGGGGAGCTGTTTTTT.

This chain joins TRBV7-4 and TRBJ1-5; D is ambiguous. Per germline, CDR1 SGHVT and CDR2 SQSDAQ. Trimming removed 5 bases from V and 4 bases from J, with 24 bases in between. The CDR3 length is 18 residues. Written as DNA, the CDR3 is TGTGCCAGCAGCACCCTCGGAGACCGGAACCCTGCGAATCAGCCCCAGCATTTT. It is translated as CASSTLGDRNPANQPQHF. The entire variable domain, with the rest obtained from reference TRBV7-4 and TRBJ1-5, is as follows: GAGVSQSPRYKVAKRGRDVALRCDSISGHVTLYWYRQTLGQGSEVLTYSQSDAQRDKSGRPSGRFSAERPERSVSTLKIQRTEQGDSAVYLCASSTLGDRNPANQPQHFGDGTRLSIL.

The chain couples TRBV4-3 to TRBJ1-5; no reliable D call. Germline CDR1 is LGHNA and CDR2 is YSLEER. Trimming shortened V by 4 bases and J by 0 bases, and 19 bases separated the two germline ends. The CDR3 runs 18 residues. The chain's CDR3 is CASSLDHPGRDSNQPQHF. Here the CDR3 DNA reads TGCGCCAGCAGCCTAGACCACCCCGGTAGAGATAGCAATCAGCCCCAGCATTTT.